The present T cell receptor (beta chain) was sequenced within a study of blood T cell repertoires in COVID-19 (dated by TCRdb to 2019 to 2021). At the level of the whole study: Collaborator samples came from the United States, Italy and Spain and covered acute and convalescent phases of COVID-19. The prospective study material was composed of cDNA or gDNA derived from T cells, B-cell-depleted T cells, or PBMCs. Deeply sampled blood TCRbeta repertoires from subjects exposed to, actively infected with, or recovered from COVID-19 were included in the dataset. A freely available public database, intended as a resource for researchers studying the immune response to SARS-CoV-2, is where the repertoires were released. Samples came from the ongoing ImmuneRACE study (first 160 participants) plus 1,254 subjects from 6 global collaborators. Nearly every sample came with metadata listing a de-identified subject ID, COVID-19 status, age in years and sex. Where HLA class I and class II types were available, the types were taken from metadata supplied by the sample provider, not from assay-based typing.

General study outcomes and caveats: Clinical and demographic metadata were provided uncurated, with the amount varying by source and participant.

V lost 1 base and J lost 4 bases, and the count of bases not matched to a germline gene is 9. CDR1 and CDR2, per the germline V gene (reference sequence), are SEHNR and FQNEAQ. The CDR3 goes from the cysteine to the phenylalanine over 16 residues. Here the CDR3 DNA is all that survives: 48 bases in frame from base 1. Notes on this clone: Its antigen is not yet known. No base quality information exists; no much larger clone differs at one position.

TCRbeta CDR3 regions were amplified from genomic DNA using the immunoSEQ Assay, a bias-controlled multiplex PCR. In the source study's methods: Nucleated cell counts per sample were estimated from amplification of reference gene primers within the assay. To quantify the absolute abundance of each unique TCRbeta CDR3 rearrangement, sequence reads were collapsed and filtered. Productive Simpson clonality was computed per sample as the square root of Simpson's diversity index over productive rearrangements. Here the immuneACCESS table is served through TCRdb, limited to in-frame sequences with V and J called. Missing clones are a known gap in these copies; in checked studies unresolved V genes cover under half, and the rest lacks a known reason. That table is the source of V, J and clone size, and D and trimming were worked out from the DNA. The sample table records around 95,000 clones; over 70% of these occur just once. About 10% of the sample comes from the top ten.

The collaborating institutions used their own protocols to collect whole blood in K2EDTA tubes. For TCRbeta analysis, collaborator samples were shipped as frozen whole blood, as isolated PBMCs, or as DNA extracted from either sample type. The sequence links TRBV7-9 to TRBJ1-1, and 7 bases in between align with TRBD1. This TCR derives from a woman at least 80 years old with acute or convalescent COVID-19. Sequencing was done on a sample of peripheral blood. The DNA sequence reads TGTGCCAGCAGCTTAGAGAGAGGGGGCGGTGGCACTGAAGCTTTCTTT. This gives the protein CASSLERGGGGTEAFF.